This T cell receptor (beta chain) was identified in a study of blood T cells in healthy people across ages. Every donor gave approximately 10 milliliters of peripheral blood. CDR1 LGHNA and CDR2 YSLEER come from the germline V gene. V lost 3 bases and J 8 bases, leaving 13 bases between the germline ends. The CDR3 has 13 residues. Regarding this clonotype: What it binds is not known.

Study results and limitations: There was a strong correlation between TCR beta diversity and naive T cell percentage.

Through a sample-barcoded 5' primer and a J-beta primer mix, a second PCR was run for about 7 to 12 cycles. TCRdb used MiXCR to reprocess the 5' RACE reads, holding one entry per CDR3 protein. The sample contains roughly 1,300,000 distinct CDR3 sequences, 55% to 75% of which appear only once. The sequencing sample was made of blood. This chain joins TRBV4-3 and TRBJ1-2; D is uncertain. The TCR comes from a man between 18 and 29 years old in good health. Written as DNA, the CDR3 is TGCGCCAGCAGCCACATTGATTTCGAAGGCTACACCTTC. It encodes CASSHIDFEGYTF.